The source of this T cell receptor beta chain is a study of blood T cell repertoires in COVID-19. The wider study: Specimens from acute and convalescent COVID-19 originated in the United States, Italy and Spain.

The assay was immunoSEQ multiplex PCR, and TCRdb's table has in-frame clones only and misses some. Of about 290,000 clones listed, approximately 80% are singletons. Germline CDR1 is GTSNPN and CDR2 is SVGIG (reference sequence). The CDR3 length is 12 residues. The V gene end was trimmed by 4 bases and the J gene end by 7 bases; junction bases not matched to a gene: 2. The TCR comes from a woman aged 50 to 60 with active or convalescent COVID-19. Sequencing was performed on peripheral blood. The V and J genes are TRBV30 and TRBJ1-4; 8 nucleotides match TRBD1. The CDR3 here is CAWTGTGEKLFF. CDR3 bases: TGTGCCTGGACCGGGACAGGTGAAAAACTGTTTTTT. Based on the CDR3 plus reference TRBV30 and TRBJ1-4, the full variable domain is SQTIHQWPATLVQPVGSPLSLECTVEGTSNPNLYWYRQAAGRGLQLLFYSVGIGQISSEVPQNLSASRPQDRQFILSSKKLLLSDSGFYLCAWTGTGEKLFFGSGTQLSVL.